Below, 22 T cell receptor beta chains from the same sample are listed, as sequenced in a study of T cell repertoires in cytomegalovirus infection. TCRdb fed the reads into MiXCR, producing one record per CDR3 protein. The sample holds about 740,000 distinct CDR3 sequences, roughly 35% seen once. The sample consisted of PBMCs. The source is a human donor in good health (CMV status not recorded). Some clones in this sample may be carry-over from other donors' samples.

This clonotype was counted at least ten times. This sequence joins TRBV7-2 and TRBJ2-1, with 8 bases aligning to TRBD2. Trimming removed 0 bases from V and 6 bases from J; junction bases left unmatched: 7. Germline CDR1 and CDR2: SGHTA and FQGNSA. This CDR3 region has 16 residues. The CDR3 DNA reads as TGTGCCAGCAGCTTAGCTTTAAGCGGGAGCGGCAATGAGCAGTTCTTC. Translation gives CASSLALSGSGNEQFF.

The rearrangement uses TRBV27 and TRBJ2-6; 8 bases agree with TRBD1. V lost 8 bases and J lost 4; bases outside the gene matches: 7. The CDR3 contains 15 residues. Germline loops: CDR1 MNHEY, CDR2 SMNVEV (reference sequence). The CDR3 sequence: CASGRQGSGANVLTF. The CDR3 DNA reads as TGTGCCAGCGGCCGACAGGGGAGCGGGGCCAACGTCCTGACTTTC.

This clonotype was seen a handful of times. The DNA is omitted, as the CDR3 cannot be located on it reliably, and the CDR3 follows TCRdb's listing. The chain carries TRBV5-5 and TRBJ2-5; the table calls TRBD1, which could not be checked here. The CDR3 comprises 11 residues, both ends counted. The germline V gene has CDR1 SGHKS and CDR2 YYEKEE (reference sequence). The CDR3 is CASSLVGAGTF.

This clonotype was recorded many times. The genes are TRBV28 and TRBJ1-1; D unresolved. V lost 4 bases and J lost 2, with 11 bases in between. The germline gives CDR1 MDHEN, CDR2 SYDVKM. The CDR3 has 14 amino acids. The CDR3 sequence is CASSWQVPNTEAFF. As DNA, the CDR3 is TGTGCCAGCAGTTGGCAGGTCCCCAACACTGAAGCTTTCTTT.

This clonotype was detected a few times. V gene TRBV7-9 combines with J gene TRBJ2-1; D gene ambiguous. CDR1 SEHNR and CDR2 FQNEAQ come from the germline V gene (reference sequence). CDR3 length: 15 amino acids. Trimming stripped 3 bases from V and 4 bases from J, with 13 bases between. Here the CDR3 DNA reads TGTGCCAGCAGCTTCCGAGGTACCACATACAATGAGCAGTTCTTC. Amino acid sequence: CASSFRGTTYNEQFF.

The rearrangement uses TRBV20-1 and TRBJ2-1; perhaps TRBD2 as D (5 bases). There are 12 residues in the CDR3. From germline, CDR1 is DFQATT and CDR2 SNEGSKA (reference sequence). V was cut by 2 bases and J by 9 bases, with 11 bases left in between. CDR3 sequence reads: CSARPTSLEQFF. Here the CDR3 DNA reads TGCAGTGCTAGACCCACTAGTCTTGAGCAGTTCTTC.

This clonotype was observed many times. The chain is built from TRBV7-2 and TRBJ2-7; the D gene is possibly TRBD2 (6 bases). Germline lookup yields CDR1 SGHTA and CDR2 FQGNSA. The CDR3 sequence is 14 residues long. Trimming took off 5 bases at V and 5 bases at J, with 16 bases between the two ends. CDR3: CASSRGSTPHEQYF. In DNA, the CDR3 is TGTGCCAGCAGCCGGGGGTCGACGCCCCACGAGCAGTACTTC.

Concerning this clonotype itself: Because the CDR3 is missing its conserved closing phenylalanine or tryptophan, this is likely a read error. V gene TRBV28 combines with J gene TRBJ2-1; 10 positions agree with TRBD2. This CDR3 has 16 amino acids. Germline CDR1 reads MDHEN; CDR2 reads SYDVKM. J was trimmed by 7 bases and V by 2 bases; bases with no gene match: 8. The CDR3 nucleotides read TGTGCCAGCAGTTTAACTCTAGCGGGAGTACATAATGAGCAGTTCCTC. Translating gives CASSLTLAGVHNEQFL.

This clonotype was detected a few times. The rearrangement joins TRBV4-1 to TRBJ2-2; 10 bases map to TRBD1. V shed 3 bases, J shed 5 bases, and the junction held 6 bases outside the gene matches. The CDR3 has 16 amino acids. CDR1 and CDR2 (germline): MGHRA, YSYEKL. For the CDR3, the DNA is TGCGCCAGCAGCCATAGGGACAGGGGTGGGACCGGGGAGCTGTTTTTT. It is translated as CASSHRDRGGTGELFF.

The genes are TRBV12-3 or TRBV12-4 and TRBJ1-6; D ambiguous. V shed 3 bases and J shed 0 bases, with 12 bases lying between them. The CDR3 is made up of 17 amino acids. CDR3 DNA sequence: TGTGCCAGCAGTTTCGGTACAACCCGCTCCTATAATTCACCCCTCCACTTT. As protein: CASSFGTTRSYNSPLHF.

This clonotype has more than one count but fewer than ten. The CDR3 DNA reads TGTGCCAGCAGCTTAGAGTTGGCGGGGGCCGTAAACAATGAGCAGTTCTTC. It specifies CASSLELAGAVNNEQFF. This chain links TRBV7-2 with TRBJ2-1; a possible D gene is TRBD2 (7 bases). V was shortened by 1 base and J by 5 bases, with 18 bases between the two germline ends. The CDR3 length is 17 residues. In germline, CDR1 is SGHTA, CDR2 FQGNSA.

This clonotype was observed a handful of times. The V call is TRBV19, the J call TRBJ1-5; no firm D call. CDR1 is LNHDA, CDR2 SQIVND, per germline (reference sequence). The CDR3 has 17 residues. Between the trimmed V and J ends, which lost 5 bases and 3 bases, there was a span of 20 bases. The DNA of the CDR3 is TGTGCCAGTAGTTTCTGGTTTACAGCTACAGTCAATCAGCCCCAGCATTTT. Protein product: CASSFWFTATVNQPQHF.

This sequence joins TRBV28 and TRBJ1-5, with D perhaps matching TRBD1 (5 bases). The germline V gene encodes CDR1 MDHEN and CDR2 SYDVKM. The ends were cut back, 3 bases at V and 0 bases at J, with 18 bases in the middle. The CDR3 extends over 18 amino acids. CDR3 sequence (DNA): TGTGCCAGCAGTTTGGACCCCGGAGCAGGGTATAGCAATCAGCCCCAGCATTTT. It encodes CASSLDPGAGYSNQPQHF.

The chain combines TRBV7-8 with TRBJ2-1; D tentatively fits TRBD1 or TRBD2 (5 bases each). V shed 0 bases and J shed 9 bases, with 9 bases lying between them. Germline lookup yields CDR1 SGHVS and CDR2 FQNEAQ. The CDR3 has 13 residues. For the CDR3, the DNA is TGTGCCAGCAGCTTAGCGGCAGGGACTGAGCAGTTCTTC. As protein: CASSLAAGTEQFF.

This clonotype occurred a few times. This chain connects TRBV7-2 to TRBJ2-3; 14 bases fit TRBD2. Germline loops: CDR1 SGHTA, CDR2 FQGNSA. V was pared by 1 base and J by 3 bases, with 3 bases of the junction left unmatched. This CDR3 region has 17 residues. This chain's CDR3 is CASSLVGTSGSTDTQYF. The CDR3 DNA follows: TGTGCCAGCAGCTTAGTGGGGACTAGCGGGAGTACAGATACGCAGTATTTT.

The chain is built from TRBV6-8 and TRBJ2-1, with D maybe TRBD2 (5 bases). This CDR3 spans 13 amino acids. Germline V gene lookup returns CDR1 MNHGY and CDR2 SAAAGT. The germline V and J ends were trimmed by 5 bases and 3 bases, with 8 bases remaining between them. In nucleotides, the CDR3 is TGTGCCAGCAGTGACCGGGACTACAATGAGCAGTTCTTC. Its translation: CASSDRDYNEQFF.

In its sample, this clonotype was seen many times. The chain combines TRBV7-2 with TRBJ1-2; D unresolved. Germline CDR1 is SGHTA and CDR2 is FQGNSA. Trimming took 0 bases from V and 12 from J, leaving 11 bases between them. The CDR3 has 12 amino acids. The CDR3 loop is CASSLARLTHTF. CDR3 bases: TGTGCCAGCAGCTTAGCAAGGCTCACCCACACCTTC.

This clonotype was counted at least ten times. The J gene is TRBJ1-1, the V gene TRBV28; 9 positions agree with TRBD1. Per germline, CDR1 MDHEN and CDR2 SYDVKM. The CDR3 runs 18 residues. V gave up 5 bases and J gave up 0 bases; unmatched junction bases: 13. CDR3 sequence reads: CASSRAGTGLGMNTEAFF. CDR3 DNA: TGTGCCAGCAGTCGAGCCGGGACAGGGCTAGGGATGAACACTGAAGCTTTCTTT. Full variable domain (rest looked up from reference TRBV28 and TRBJ1-1): DVKVTQSSRYLVKRTGEKVFLECVQDMDHENMFWYRQDPGLGLRLIYFSYDVKMKEKGDIPEGYSVSREKKERFSLILESASTNQTSMYLCASSRAGTGLGMNTEAFFGQGTRLTVV.

With regard to this clonotype: In this CDR3 the conserved last residue, phenylalanine or tryptophan, is missing, so a read error is likely. The DNA is omitted, as the CDR3 cannot be located on it reliably, and the CDR3 follows TCRdb's listing. The chain combines TRBV27 with TRBJ2-3; the table's D call, TRBD1, was not checked against the DNA. CDR1 is MNHEY and CDR2 is SMNVEV in the germline V gene (reference sequence). Inclusive of both ends, the CDR3 amounts to 15 amino acids. The CDR3 is CASGLDREGTDTPYC.

The genes are TRBV7-2 and TRBJ2-1; either TRBD1 or TRBD2 may fit D (5 bases each). The CDR3 contains 16 residues. Looked up from germline, CDR1 is SGHTA and CDR2 is FQGNSA. V gave up 5 bases and J gave up 6 bases, with 20 bases separating them. In DNA, the CDR3 is TGTGCCAGCAGCCCCGGGGTAGCCGTGGGGGTCAATGAGCAGTTCTTC. Translation: CASSPGVAVGVNEQFF. Together with reference TRBV7-2 and TRBJ2-1, the CDR3 gives the full variable domain: GAGVSQSPSNKVTEKGKDVELRCDPISGHTALYWYRQSLGQGLEFLIYFQGNSAPDKSGLPSDRFSAERTGGSVSTLTIQRTQQEDSAVYLCASSPGVAVGVNEQFFGPGTRLTVL.

The chain joins TRBV28 to TRBJ2-1; D possibly corresponds to TRBD1 (5 bases). CDR1 and CDR2 from the germline V gene are MDHEN and SYDVKM. The CDR3 is made up of 15 amino acids. Trimming left V 10 bases short and J 2 bases short, with 18 bases between. The CDR3 bases are TGTGCCACCAAAGGATGGCAGGGCACCTACAATGAGCAGTTCTTC. It codes for CATKGWQGTYNEQFF. The complete variable domain, with remaining parts taken from reference TRBV28 and TRBJ2-1, reads DVKVTQSSRYLVKRTGEKVFLECVQDMDHENMFWYRQDPGLGLRLIYFSYDVKMKEKGDIPEGYSVSREKKERFSLILESASTNQTSMYLCATKGWQGTYNEQFFGPGTRLTVL.

This clonotype was seen more than once but under ten times. The V gene is TRBV28, the J gene TRBJ2-1; D assignment may be TRBD1 or TRBD2 (5 bases each). Germline CDR1 reads MDHEN; CDR2 reads SYDVKM. Trimming shortened V by 3 bases and J by 7 bases, and 19 bases separated the two germline ends. The length of the CDR3 is 16 residues. The CDR3 DNA sequence: TGTGCCAGCAGTTTCCGAGACGTTTGGGGGTGGAATGAGCAGTTCTTC. Translated, it gives CASSFRDVWGWNEQFF.